This entry lists 16 T cell receptor beta chains sequenced from one sample in a study of Graves' ophthalmopathy and Graves' hyperthyroidism. The authors amplified TCR beta CDR3 regions, and they did so from RNA transcripts for repertoire sequencing. The first round was an RT-PCR with HTBI primers, and the second round was a multiplex PCR. One entry per CDR3 protein, called by TCRdb with MiXCR from the multiplex PCR reads. Of about 1.2 million distinct CDR3 sequences listed, less than 45% are singletons. Sequencing input: peripheral blood or thyroid tissue (not recorded which). All receptors come from an adult man with Graves' hyperthyroidism.

The rearrangement joins TRBV7-2 to TRBJ2-7; TRBD2 matches 7 bases. CDR1 is SGHTA, CDR2 FQGNSA, per germline. The CDR3 extends over 16 amino acids. Trimming took 0 bases from V and 0 from J; bases not matched to a gene: 5. The CDR3 bases are TGTGCCAGCAGCTTAGCAGCGGCTAGCGGCTCCTACGAGCAGTACTTC. Residues: CASSLAAASGSYEQYF.

This clonotype was recorded at least ten times. V is TRBV10-3 and J is TRBJ2-5; unclear D gene. V gave up 4 bases and J gave up 0 bases, with 6 bases separating them. CDR1 and CDR2 (germline): ENHRY, SYGVKD. This CDR3 has 13 residues. The CDR3 DNA follows: TGTGCCATCAGTGGACTTTACCAAGAGACCCAGTACTTC. This encodes CAISGLYQETQYF.

The rearrangement links TRBV5-1 to TRBJ2-5; TRBD2 agrees at 11 bases. The V segment lost 7 bases and the J segment 2 bases; nucleotides outside the gene matches: 10. The CDR3 contains 16 residues. Per germline, CDR1 SGHRS and CDR2 YFSETQ. The CDR3 sequence is CASAQTGLAEQETQYF. Here the CDR3 DNA reads TGCGCCAGCGCCCAGACGGGACTAGCGGAGCAAGAGACCCAGTACTTC. The full variable domain, with the rest looked up from reference TRBV5-1 and TRBJ2-5, is KAGVTQTPRYLIKTRGQQVTLSCSPISGHRSVSWYQQTPGQGLQFLFEYFSETQRNKGNFPGRFSGRQFSNSRSEMNVSTLELGDSALYLCASAQTGLAEQETQYFGPGTRLLVL.

Regarding this clonotype: The junction departs from germline at one end; a sequencing error may be responsible. The rearrangement uses TRBV7-9 and TRBJ2-6, with D possibly matching TRBD1 (6 bases). The germline gives CDR1 SEHNR, CDR2 FQNEAQ (reference sequence). The CDR3 consists of 12 residues. CDR3 DNA: TGTGCCAGCAGCTCCGCGGACAGACATGCCGCTTTC. This sequence encodes CASSSADRHAAF.

This chain links TRBV7-2 with TRBJ2-7; D remains ambiguous. Germline values: CDR1 SGHTA, CDR2 FQGNSA. V was shortened by 5 bases and J by 4 bases, with 12 bases between the two germline ends. This CDR3 comprises 13 residues. CDR3 region: CASSPGFPYEQYF. CDR3 DNA sequence: TGTGCCAGCAGCCCCGGATTTCCTTACGAGCAGTACTTC.

The rearrangement uses TRBV5-1 and TRBJ1-2; 7 nucleotides agree with TRBD1. V shed 4 bases, J shed 6 bases, and the junction held 6 bases outside the gene matches. CDR3 length equals 13 residues. The germline V gene has CDR1 SGHRS and CDR2 YFSETQ. As DNA, the CDR3 is TGCGCCAGCAGCCTCGACAGGGTTAATGGCTACACCTTC. Its protein product is CASSLDRVNGYTF.

This clonotype was picked up many times. This rearrangement joins TRBV25-1 to TRBJ2-2; D is perhaps TRBD1 or TRBD2 (6 bases each). Germline CDR1 is MGHDK and CDR2 is SYGVNS. Between the trimmed V and J ends, which lost 9 bases and 3 bases, there was a span of 17 bases. The CDR3 totals 15 residues. CDR3 sequence (DNA): TGTGCCAGTCAAGACCGGGGGCATGACACCGGGGAGCTGTTTTTT. It codes for CASQDRGHDTGELFF. The full variable domain, its missing parts supplied by reference TRBV25-1 and TRBJ2-2, is EADIYQTPRYLVIGTGKKITLECSQTMGHDKMYWYQQDPGMELHLIHYSYGVNSTEKGDLSSESTVSRIRTEHFPLTLESARPSHTSQYLCASQDRGHDTGELFFGEGSRLTVL.

Many counts were recorded for this clonotype. The rearrangement links TRBV29-1 to TRBJ1-2; D is uncertain. The V gene lost 3 bases and the J gene lost 3 bases, with 11 bases spanning the gap. CDR3 length: 13 amino acids. The germline V gene has CDR1 SQVTM and CDR2 ANQGSEA. This CDR3 reads CSVDDGGYYGYTF. DNA for the CDR3: TGCAGCGTTGACGACGGAGGTTACTATGGCTACACCTTC.

This clonotype was observed at least ten times. The chain has TRBV15 and TRBJ1-5, with D unclear. This CDR3 region has 16 residues. V lost 0 bases, J lost 0 bases, and 9 bases lay in between. Germline CDR1 is LNHNV and CDR2 is YYDKDF (reference sequence). The CDR3 sequence is CATSRDREYSNQPQHF. In DNA, the CDR3 is TGTGCCACCAGCAGAGATAGGGAATATAGCAATCAGCCCCAGCATTTT. The full variable domain, completed using reference TRBV15 and TRBJ1-5, is DAMVIQNPRYQVTQFGKPVTLSCSQTLNHNVMYWYQQKSSQAPKLLFHYYDKDFNNEADTPDNFQSRRPNTSFCFLDIRSPGLGDTAMYLCATSRDREYSNQPQHFGDGTRLSIL.

Ten or more counts support this clonotype. The chain carries TRBV11-2 and TRBJ2-2; possible D gene TRBD1, 6 bases. Trimming removed 6 bases from V and 0 bases from J, with 14 bases in between. CDR1 SGHAT and CDR2 FQNNGV come from the germline V gene. The CDR3 extends over 16 amino acids. CDR3 loop: CASSQRGGPNTGELFF. The CDR3 DNA reads as TGTGCCAGCAGTCAGCGAGGGGGACCGAACACCGGGGAGCTGTTTTTT.

Notes on this clonotype: A read error is possible here, since a much larger clone lies one base away. The chain has TRBV4-2 and TRBJ1-1; D unclear. V lost 0 bases and J 4 bases, leaving 12 bases between the germline ends. The germline V gene encodes CDR1 LGHNA and CDR2 YNFKEQ. The CDR3 is 15 residues long. CDR3 coding DNA: TGTGCCAGCAGCCAAGAGAGTGGGAGCTTCACTGAAGCTTTCTTT. Its protein is CASSQESGSFTEAFF.

This clonotype was recorded many times. The V and J genes are TRBV7-2 and TRBJ1-5, with D tentatively TRBD1 (6 bases). Germline values: CDR1 SGHTA, CDR2 FQGNSA. The CDR3 length is 15 residues. Trimming stripped 5 bases from V and 2 bases from J, with 13 bases between. CDR3 residues: CASSPGDSGNQPQHF. The CDR3 coding sequence is TGTGCCAGCAGCCCAGGGGATAGCGGCAATCAGCCCCAGCATTTT.

The genes are TRBV25-1 and TRBJ2-7, with D perhaps TRBD1 or TRBD2 (5 bases each). Trimming took 5 bases from V and 7 from J, leaving 15 bases between them. There are 13 residues in the CDR3. Germline V lookup: CDR1 MGHDK, CDR2 SYGVNS. The CDR3 protein is CASSSTAANEQYF. CDR3 in DNA: TGTGCCAGCAGTTCGACAGCGGCTAATGAGCAGTACTTC.

This clonotype was seen at least ten times. The chain uses TRBV19 and TRBJ1-5, with 10 bases fitting TRBD1. Germline lookup yields CDR1 LNHDA and CDR2 SQIVND (reference sequence). This CDR3 is 14 amino acids long. The junction had 9 bases not matched to a gene; V was cut back by 5 bases and J by 11 bases. CDR3 residues: CASSLKDRGKAQHF. DNA of the CDR3: TGTGCCAGTAGTCTCAAGGACAGGGGGAAGGCCCAGCATTTT.

The chain recombines TRBV29-1 with TRBJ2-5; D may be TRBD1 (6 bases). The V and J ends lost 6 bases and 5 bases respectively, with 16 bases between them. Germline CDR1 and CDR2: SQVTM and ANQGSEA. The CDR3 is 13 residues long. CDR3 loop: CSVQNRESETQYF. The CDR3, as DNA: TGCAGCGTCCAAAACAGGGAGTCGGAGACCCAGTACTTC.

The chain employs TRBV2 and TRBJ2-5; the match to TRBD1 covers 9 bases. Per the germline V gene, CDR1 is SNHLY and CDR2 is FYNNEI. There are 15 residues in the CDR3. The J segment lost 7 bases and the V segment lost 10 bases, leaving 16 bases of the junction unmatched. The CDR3 loop is CANQRDRVLPGTQYF. In DNA, the CDR3 is TGTGCCAACCAACGGGACAGGGTACTCCCTGGGACCCAGTACTTC.